A selection of T cell receptor beta chains follows, all from one sample in a study of blood T cell repertoires in COVID-19. The protocol was immunoSEQ multiplex PCR, while the TCRdb copy is restricted to in-frame clones and leaves out a portion. The sample holds about 200,000 clones, 85% seen once. Sequencing was performed on peripheral blood. These TCRs come from a woman aged 80 or over with acute or convalescent COVID-19. The CDR3 runs from the conserved cysteine through the conserved F or W. Fields, in order: D gene, J gene, V gene, CDR3 length, clone size, CDR3 protein, CDR3 DNA. The D gene is left open where the match is weak. Some rows have no size entry. The others give once, few or many, or a class for an expanded clone.

D: .; J: TRBJ1-1; V: TRBV30; length: 14; size: .; CDR3: CAWSIGGRDTEAFF; DNA: TGTGCCTGGAGTATCGGGGGGCGCGACACTGAAGCTTTCTTT
D: TRBD1; J: TRBJ2-2; V: TRBV7-3; length: 15; size: .; CDR3: CASSPGQTNTGELFF; DNA: TGTGCCAGCAGCCCGGGACAGACAAACACCGGGGAGCTGTTTTTT
D: TRBD1; J: TRBJ2-2; V: TRBV5-4; length: 15; size: .; CDR3: CASSLSGGRTGELFF; DNA: TGTGCCAGCAGCTTGTCAGGGGGCAGGACCGGGGAGCTGTTTTTT
D: .; J: TRBJ1-2; V: TRBV30; length: 12; size: few; CDR3: CAWSLGRGGYTF; DNA: TGTGCCTGGAGTCTGGGGAGGGGTGGCTACACCTTC
D: .; J: TRBJ1-1; V: TRBV7-2; length: 15; size: few; CDR3: CAISNGGSRDTEAFF; DNA: TGTGCCATCTCAAATGGGGGGTCTCGGGACACTGAAGCTTTCTTT
D: .; J: TRBJ1-2; V: TRBV15; length: 15; size: once; CDR3: CATSRVATPNYGYTF; DNA: TGTGCCACCAGCAGAGTAGCGACACCGAACTATGGCTACACCTTC
D: .; J: TRBJ1-2; V: TRBV19; length: 15; size: .; CDR3: CASKAGPGIWYGYTF; DNA: TGTGCCAGTAAAGCAGGCCCTGGAATTTGGTATGGCTACACCTTC
D: .; J: TRBJ1-2; V: TRBV3-1/TRBV3-2; length: 15; size: .; CDR3: CASSHHLGKNYGYTF; DNA: TGTGCCAGCAGCCATCATCTCGGGAAAAACTATGGCTACACCTTC
D: .; J: TRBJ2-7; V: TRBV3-1/TRBV3-2; length: 13; size: .; CDR3: CASSQAQTYEQYF; DNA: TGTGCCAGCAGCCAAGCACAGACCTACGAGCAGTACTTC
D: TRBD1; J: TRBJ2-7; V: TRBV24-1; length: 15; size: .; CDR3: CATSVFRDRGYEQYF; DNA: TGTGCCACCAGTGTCTTCCGGGACAGAGGCTACGAGCAGTACTTC
D: TRBD1; J: TRBJ1-2; V: TRBV7-2; length: 15; size: many; CDR3: CASSLEQGESYGYTF; DNA: TGTGCCAGCAGCTTAGAGCAGGGGGAAAGCTATGGCTACACCTTC
D: .; J: TRBJ2-3; V: TRBV7-2; length: 14; size: .; CDR3: CASSTTRSTDTQYF; DNA: TGTGCCAGCAGCACGACTCGGAGCACAGATACGCAGTATTTT
D: TRBD1; J: TRBJ2-7; V: TRBV7-2; length: 15; size: .; CDR3: CASSQDRGRSYEQYF; DNA: TGTGCCAGCAGTCAGGACAGGGGACGATCCTACGAGCAGTACTTC
D: .; J: TRBJ1-3; V: TRBV5-4; length: 15; size: .; CDR3: CASSLGPQKENTIYF; DNA: TGTGCCAGCAGCTTGGGGCCCCAAAAAGAAAACACCATATATTTT
D: .; J: TRBJ1-3; V: TRBV7-2; length: 14; size: .; CDR3: CASSFGHSGNTIYF; DNA: TGTGCCAGCAGCTTTGGGCACTCTGGAAACACCATATATTTT
D: .; J: TRBJ2-7; V: TRBV5-1; length: 14; size: .; CDR3: CASSSTDSSYEQYF; DNA: TGCGCCAGCAGCTCAACCGACAGCTCCTACGAGCAGTACTTC
D: TRBD1; J: TRBJ2-4; V: TRBV9; length: 14; size: .; CDR3: CASSATGTEVIQYF; DNA: TGTGCCAGCAGCGCTACCGGGACAGAGGTCATTCAGTACTTC
D: .; J: TRBJ1-3; V: TRBV19; length: 15; size: once; CDR3: CASVAGLPSLNTIYF; DNA: TGTGCCAGTGTCGCGGGGCTCCCCTCTTTGAACACCATATATTTT
D: TRBD1; J: TRBJ1-1; V: TRBV5-5; length: 16; size: .; CDR3: CASSPGTGGLGTEAFF; DNA: TGTGCCAGCAGCCCTGGGACAGGGGGCTTGGGCACTGAAGCTTTCTTT
D: .; J: TRBJ2-7; V: TRBV5-1; length: 12; size: .; CDR3: CASSLDHYEQYF; DNA: TGCGCCAGCAGCTTGGATCACTACGAGCAGTACTTC
D: .; J: TRBJ1-5; V: TRBV7-2; length: 15; size: few; CDR3: CASSLGRGAYQPQHF; DNA: TGTGCCAGCAGCTTAGGCAGGGGTGCGTATCAGCCCCAGCATTTT
D: .; J: TRBJ2-5; V: TRBV30; length: 13; size: .; CDR3: CAWSTTGLGTQYF; DNA: TGTGCCTGGAGTACAACAGGGCTGGGGACCCAGTACTTC
D: TRBD1; J: TRBJ1-4; V: TRBV19; length: 16; size: few; CDR3: CASSRVGTGGDEKLFF; DNA: TGTGCCAGTAGTCGTGTCGGGACAGGGGGCGACGAAAAACTGTTTTTT
D: .; J: TRBJ1-5; V: TRBV7-2; length: 14; size: .; CDR3: CASSPDSSNQPQHF; DNA: TGTGCCAGCAGCCCCGACAGCTCCAATCAGCCCCAGCATTTT
D: .; J: TRBJ1-6; V: TRBV24-1; length: 13; size: .; CDR3: CATSAQANSPLHF; DNA: TGTGCCACCAGTGCTCAGGCTAATTCACCCCTCCACTTT
D: .; J: TRBJ1-2; V: TRBV2; length: 12; size: .; CDR3: CASRSSGYGYTF; DNA: TGTGCCAGCCGGTCGTCGGGATATGGCTACACCTTC